This T cell receptor (beta chain) was sequenced for a study of patients and donors after allogeneic stem cell transplantation. From germline, CDR1 is MNHEY and CDR2 SVGEGT. The CDR3 totals 12 residues. V dropped 5 bases and J dropped 2 bases, with 4 bases sitting between them. Each CDR3 protein gets one entry after TCRdb re-called the RT-PCR reads with MiXCR. The table lists hundreds of thousands of distinct CDR3 sequences, roughly 16% of them singletons. The chain combines TRBV6-2 or TRBV6-3 with TRBJ2-4; D ambiguous. The sample consisted of blood, either unsorted or a sorted T cell fraction (not recorded which). This TCR was sampled from a human donor who was either an allogeneic HSCT recipient or a stem cell or donor lymphocyte infusion donor (not recorded which). It is not recorded whose cells these are; they may come from a transplant donor. CDR3 loop: CASSLPKNIQYF. DNA of the CDR3: TGTGCCAGCAGTCTACCCAAAAACATTCAGTACTTC.